The subject of this entry is one T cell receptor beta chain. As originally analysed: Amplification from reference gene primers served as the basis for estimated nucleated cell counts. Profiling relied on immunoSEQ multiplex PCR, and the TCRdb table lists in-frame clones only, not all of them. V and J calls and clone size are copied from that table; D and trimming were computed from the DNA. The sample holds roughly 300,000 clones; 86% are singletons and the top ten take around 1.5%. The sample is drawn from a study of blood T cell repertoires in COVID-19. On the study more broadly: Both acute and convalescent COVID-19 samples were obtained from the United States, Italy and Spain. PBMCs, B-cell-depleted T cells, or T cells provided the cDNA or gDNA that made up the material.

The germline V gene has CDR1 LNHDA and CDR2 SQIVND (reference sequence). V was cut by 5 bases and J by 9 bases, with 14 bases left in between. This CDR3 contains 13 residues. Sample: peripheral blood. This chain joins TRBV19 and TRBJ2-4, with D possibly being TRBD2 (6 bases). The sequence came from a woman between 50 and 59 years old with acute or convalescent COVID-19. The CDR3 sequence is CASSLGDLSIQYF. CDR3 nucleotide sequence: TGTGCCAGTAGTCTCGGGGACTTGAGCATTCAGTACTTC.